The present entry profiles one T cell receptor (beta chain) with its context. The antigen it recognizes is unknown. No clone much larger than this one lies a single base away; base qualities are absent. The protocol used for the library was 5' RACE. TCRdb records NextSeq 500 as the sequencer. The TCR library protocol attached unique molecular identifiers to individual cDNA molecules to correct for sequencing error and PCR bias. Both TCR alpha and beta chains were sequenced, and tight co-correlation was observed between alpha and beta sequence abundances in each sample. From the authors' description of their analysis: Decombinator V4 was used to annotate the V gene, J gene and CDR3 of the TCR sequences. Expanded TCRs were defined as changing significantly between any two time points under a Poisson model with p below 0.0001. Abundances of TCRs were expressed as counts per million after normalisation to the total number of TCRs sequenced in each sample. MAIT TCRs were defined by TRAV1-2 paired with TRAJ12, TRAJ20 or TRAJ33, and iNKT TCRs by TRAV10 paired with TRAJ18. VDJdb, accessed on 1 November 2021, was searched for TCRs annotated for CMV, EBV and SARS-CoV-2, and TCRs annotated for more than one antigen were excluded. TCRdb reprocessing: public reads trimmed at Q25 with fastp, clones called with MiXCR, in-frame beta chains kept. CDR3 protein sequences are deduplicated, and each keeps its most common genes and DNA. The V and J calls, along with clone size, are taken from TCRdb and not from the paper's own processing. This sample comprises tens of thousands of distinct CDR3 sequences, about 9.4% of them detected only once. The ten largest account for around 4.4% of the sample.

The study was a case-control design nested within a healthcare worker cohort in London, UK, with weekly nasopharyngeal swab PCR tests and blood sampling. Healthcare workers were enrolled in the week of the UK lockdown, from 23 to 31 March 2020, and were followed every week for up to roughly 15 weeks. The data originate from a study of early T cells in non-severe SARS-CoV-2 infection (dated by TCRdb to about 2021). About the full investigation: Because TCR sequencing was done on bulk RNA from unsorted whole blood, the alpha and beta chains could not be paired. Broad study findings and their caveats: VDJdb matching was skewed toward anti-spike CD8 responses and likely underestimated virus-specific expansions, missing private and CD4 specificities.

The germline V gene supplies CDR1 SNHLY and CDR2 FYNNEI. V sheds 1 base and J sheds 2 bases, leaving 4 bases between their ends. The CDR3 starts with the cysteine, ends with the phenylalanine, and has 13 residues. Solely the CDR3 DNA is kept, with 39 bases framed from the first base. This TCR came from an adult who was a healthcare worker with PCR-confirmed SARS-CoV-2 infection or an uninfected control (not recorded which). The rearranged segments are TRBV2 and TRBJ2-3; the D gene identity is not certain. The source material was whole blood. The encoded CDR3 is CASSEVNTDTQYF. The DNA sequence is TGTGCCAGCAGTGAAGTCAACACAGATACGCAGTATTTT.